This is a list of T cell receptor beta chains from one sample in a study of T cell responses to AZD1222 COVID-19 vaccine. Measured with immunoSEQ multiplex PCR; TCRdb has only the in-frame clones, and not every one. Of about 88,000 clones in the sample, 85% to 90% are singletons; the top ten hold roughly 5.2%. Sequencing was performed on peripheral blood, taken 28 days after the second AZD1222 dose. The source of these receptors is an adult who received the AZD1222 COVID-19 vaccine. The CDR3 runs from the conserved cysteine through the conserved F or W. D genes are given only for firm matches. The size entry is marked missing in some rows and otherwise reads once, few, many or a size class.

abundance	j_gene	d_gene	v_gene	CDR3aa	CDR3nt
once	TRBJ1-3	NA	TRBV3-1/TRBV3-2	CASSHTGHSGNTIYF	TGTGCCAGCAGCCATACAGGGCACTCTGGAAACACCATATATTTT
once	TRBJ2-7	NA	TRBV5-1	CASSLFTSSSYEQYF	TGCGCCAGCAGCTTGTTTACATCTAGCTCCTACGAGCAGTACTTC
NA	TRBJ1-2	TRBD1	TRBV6-5	CASRVGQGSYGYTF	TGTGCCAGCAGAGTCGGACAGGGCAGCTATGGCTACACCTTC
NA	TRBJ2-2	TRBD1	TRBV28	CASSLLGTGGRNTGELFF	TGTGCCAGCAGTTTATTGGGCACAGGGGGCCGGAACACCGGGGAGCTGTTTTTT
once	TRBJ1-1	NA	TRBV7-9	CVSSPTTGNTEAFF	TGTGTCAGCAGCCCTACTACAGGGAACACTGAAGCTTTCTTT
NA	TRBJ1-2	NA	TRBV7-9	CASSFYSNYGYTF	TGTGCCAGCAGCTTTTACAGCAACTATGGCTACACCTTC
NA	TRBJ1-1	NA	TRBV7-7	CASSLDVNTEAFF	TGTGCCAGCAGCTTAGATGTGAACACTGAAGCTTTCTTT
NA	TRBJ1-6	NA	TRBV9	CASSVQGSNSPLHF	TGTGCCAGCAGCGTACAGGGGTCTAATTCACCCCTCCACTTT
NA	TRBJ1-5	NA	TRBV2	CASRSGGAGNQPQHF	TGTGCCAGCCGGAGCGGGGGCGCGGGCAATCAGCCCCAGCATTTT
NA	TRBJ1-5	NA	TRBV19	CASSIGRSYNQPQHF	TGTGCCAGTAGTATTGGACGGAGCTACAATCAGCCCCAGCATTTT
NA	TRBJ2-5	NA	TRBV5-4	CASSPRGGLETQYF	TGTGCCAGCAGCCCCAGGGGGGGGCTTGAGACCCAGTACTTC
once	TRBJ1-5	NA	TRBV6-5	CASSYSNNQPQHF	TGTGCCAGCAGTTACTCGAACAATCAGCCCCAGCATTTT
few	TRBJ1-5	NA	TRBV19	CASKDGGYNQPQHF	TGTGCCAGTAAGGACGGTGGTTATAATCAGCCCCAGCATTTT
few	TRBJ2-7	NA	TRBV5-4	CASSRQGAYEQYF	TGTGCCAGCAGCCGACAAGGGGCCTACGAGCAGTACTTC
NA	TRBJ1-1	TRBD1	TRBV28	CASSRPGQTNTEAFF	TGTGCCAGCAGTCGCCCGGGACAGACGAACACTGAAGCTTTCTTT
NA	TRBJ1-1	NA	TRBV7-2	CASSLESGLGNTEAFF	TGTGCCAGCAGCTTAGAGTCCGGTTTGGGGAACACTGAAGCTTTCTTT
NA	TRBJ2-1	TRBD1	TRBV2	CANGQGAYNEQFF	TGTGCCAACGGACAGGGGGCTTACAATGAGCAGTTCTTC
NA	TRBJ1-6	NA	TRBV27	CASSPGGGYNSPLHF	TGTGCCAGCAGCCCCGGGGGAGGCTATAATTCACCCCTCCACTTT
NA	TRBJ2-4	NA	TRBV5-4	CASSSGGTEHIQYF	TGTGCCAGCAGCTCCGGGGGGACAGAACACATTCAGTACTTC
NA	TRBJ1-6	NA	TRBV18	CASSPDEGPNNSPLHF	TGTGCCAGCTCACCAGACGAGGGTCCCAATAATTCACCCCTCCACTTT
NA	TRBJ1-2	TRBD1	TRBV25-1	CASSDRGQEGYTF	TGTGCCAGCAGTGATCGGGGACAGGAGGGCTACACCTTC
NA	TRBJ1-2	NA	TRBV19	CASSQSGNYGYTF	TGTGCCAGTAGTCAATCGGGGAACTATGGCTACACCTTC
NA	TRBJ1-1	NA	TRBV6-5	CASSSLHEAFF	TGTGCCAGCAGTTCCCTGCATGAAGCTTTCTTT
NA	TRBJ2-2	TRBD2	TRBV7-9	CASSSGLAGAPGELFF	TGTGCCAGCAGCTCGGGACTAGCGGGGGCCCCCGGGGAGCTGTTTTTT
NA	TRBJ1-2	TRBD1	TRBV20-1	CSAGTGDRYTF	TGCAGTGCTGGGACAGGGGATCGCTACACCTTC
NA	TRBJ2-3	TRBD2	TRBV7-8	CASSLAGRTSGTDTQYF	TGTGCCAGCAGCTTAGCGGGTCGGACTAGCGGCACAGATACGCAGTATTTT
NA	TRBJ1-1	NA	TRBV3-1/TRBV3-2	CASSQGEVGATEAFF	TGTGCCAGCAGCCAAGGGGAGGTAGGGGCCACTGAAGCTTTCTTT
NA	TRBJ2-5	TRBD2	TRBV3-1/TRBV3-2	CASSQGSLAGGGETQYF	TGTGCCAGCAGCCAAGGGTCGCTAGCGGGGGGTGGGGAGACCCAGTACTTC
NA	TRBJ1-2	NA	TRBV6-5	CASRDRLYGYTF	TGTGCCAGCCGAGACAGACTCTATGGCTACACCTTC
once	TRBJ2-7	NA	TRBV4-2	CASSQQGKTEQYF	TGTGCCAGCAGCCAACAGGGGAAAACCGAGCAGTACTTC
NA	TRBJ2-7	NA	TRBV3-1/TRBV3-2	CASSQGSRPSYEQYF	TGTGCCAGCAGCCAAGGTAGCAGGCCTTCCTACGAGCAGTACTTC
NA	TRBJ1-1	TRBD1	TRBV29-1	CSDHSGTENTEAFF	TGCAGCGACCACTCCGGGACAGAGAACACTGAAGCTTTCTTT
NA	TRBJ1-2	NA	TRBV7-9	CASNNYGGYTF	TGTGCCAGCAACAATTACGGCGGCTACACCTTC
NA	TRBJ1-5	TRBD1	TRBV19	CASSDRGGNQPQHF	TGTGCCAGTTCAGACAGGGGTGGCAATCAGCCCCAGCATTTT
few	TRBJ2-3	TRBD2	TRBV6-1	CASSEARTSGGAVDTQYF	TGTGCCAGCAGTGAAGCCCGGACTAGCGGGGGGGCCGTAGATACGCAGTATTTT